The 24 T cell receptor beta chains in this list originate from one sample, sequenced in a study of beta chain features in type 1 diabetes. Sequencing targeted expressed TCRB transcripts, as all isolated RNA had been reverse transcribed. Some clones are missing from TCRdb's copy, which holds only in-frame ones; the method was immunoSEQ multiplex PCR. Seen here are hundreds of thousands of clones, under 20% observed once, and the top ten hold around 0.02%. The sequenced sample consisted of naive CD4+ T cells from blood. The source is a woman in her late teens or twenties in good health.

This chain uses TRBV11-1 with TRBJ2-1, with 11 bases matching TRBD2. Germline-derived CDR1 and CDR2 are SGHAT and FQDESV (reference sequence). The CDR3 spans 18 residues. The V and J ends lost 3 bases and 10 bases, in that order; junction bases with no gene match: 17. The chain's CDR3 is CASSLGPLAGDSLGEQFF. DNA of the CDR3: TGTGCCAGCAGCTTGGGTCCACTAGCGGGAGACAGTTTAGGGGAGCAGTTCTTC.

Only a few counts were recorded for this clone. The chain has TRBV10-3 and TRBJ1-5, with D maybe TRBD1 (5 bases). This CDR3 contains 15 residues. CDR1 and CDR2 (germline): ENHRY, SYGVKD. Trimming cost V 0 bases and J 5 bases, with 11 bases left between them. The DNA of the CDR3 is TGTGCCATCAGTGAGTCGTTAGGCAGGGATCAGCCCCAGCATTTT. Protein sequence: CAISESLGRDQPQHF.

The chain carries TRBV5-6 and TRBJ1-5, with D unresolved. V shed 1 base and J shed 0 bases, with 8 bases lying between them. CDR3 length: 15 amino acids. CDR1 and CDR2 (germline): SGHDT, YYEEEE. Here the CDR3 reads CASSLFRGSNQPQHF. In DNA form, the CDR3 reads TGTGCCAGCAGCTTGTTTCGCGGTAGCAATCAGCCCCAGCATTTT. Full variable domain (remainder filled in from reference TRBV5-6 and TRBJ1-5): DAGVTQSPTHLIKTRGQQVTLRCSPKSGHDTVSWYQQALGQGPQFIFQYYEEEERQRGNFPDRFSGHQFPNYSSELNVNALLLGDSALYLCASSLFRGSNQPQHFGDGTRLSIL.

Points on this clone: The junction differs from germline at one of its ends, possibly a read error. The chain couples TRBV7-8 to TRBJ2-7, with 9 nucleotides matching TRBD2. Looked up from germline, CDR1 is SGHVS and CDR2 is FQNEAQ. This CDR3 comprises 16 residues. The CDR3 nucleotides are TGTGCCAGCAGCTATTTTACACGCGGGAGGGCCTATGAGCAGTACTTC. Residues: CASSYFTRGRAYEQYF.

The chain recombines TRBV28 with TRBJ1-5; 7 nucleotides match TRBD1. The ends lost 6 bases at V and 3 bases at J; junction bases unmatched: 2. Per the germline V gene, CDR1 is MDHEN and CDR2 is SYDVKM. The CDR3 is made up of 13 amino acids. The CDR3 sequence is CASRGQVNQPQHF. CDR3 in DNA: TGTGCCAGCAGAGGACAGGTCAATCAGCCCCAGCATTTT.

This clone occurred a few times. The genes are TRBV28 and TRBJ2-7, with TRBD2 identical over 7 bases. The CDR3 covers 17 residues. Germline V gene lookup returns CDR1 MDHEN and CDR2 SYDVKM. With 7 bases clipped from V and 0 bases from J, the junction kept 15 bases outside the gene matches. The CDR3 nucleotides are TGTGCCAGCAACGGAAGTGGTGCCGGGGGGAGCTCCTACGAGCAGTACTTC. Protein: CASNGSGAGGSSYEQYF.

The chain couples TRBV27 to TRBJ2-3, with D unclear. Trimming pared 4 bases from V and 4 bases from J, leaving 6 bases between. The CDR3 runs 12 residues. Germline CDR1 reads MNHEY; CDR2 reads SMNVEV (reference sequence). The CDR3 DNA reads TGTGCCAGCAGTTCTAGTCCAGATACGCAGTATTTT. Its translation is CASSSSPDTQYF.

The chain has TRBV7-3 and TRBJ2-1, with D uncertain. Germline CDR1 reads SGHTA; CDR2 reads FQGTGA. The length of the CDR3 is 13 residues. V gave up 4 bases and J gave up 5 bases, with 9 bases separating them. The CDR3 nucleotides are TGTGCCAGCAGCTATCTCCGGGACAATGAGCAGTTCTTC. The encoded protein is CASSYLRDNEQFF.

This clone turned up a few times. This chain links TRBV2 with TRBJ1-5; maybe TRBD1 (5 bases). V lost 6 bases and J 0 bases, leaving 15 bases between the germline ends. The CDR3 contains 16 residues. CDR1 and CDR2 (germline): SNHLY, FYNNEI. CDR3 in amino acids: CASSTGDGVSNQPQHF. CDR3 sequence (DNA): TGTGCCAGCAGCACAGGAGACGGGGTTAGCAATCAGCCCCAGCATTTT. The full variable domain, with the rest looked up from reference TRBV2 and TRBJ1-5, is EPEVTQTPSHQVTQMGQEVILRCVPISNHLYFYWYRQILGQKVEFLVSFYNNEISEKSEIFDDQFSVERPDGSNFTLKIRSTKLEDSAMYFCASSTGDGVSNQPQHFGDGTRLSIL.

This clone occurred a few times. This chain connects TRBV7-9 to TRBJ1-1, with 8 bases fitting TRBD1. The V and J ends lost 7 bases and 0 bases, in that order; junction bases with no gene match: 10. Germline loops: CDR1 SEHNR, CDR2 FQNEAQ (reference sequence). The CDR3 is 16 amino acids. CDR3 nucleotides: TGTGCCAGCACCCTTGGTTTGGACAGGGTGAACACTGAAGCTTTCTTT. Its translation: CASTLGLDRVNTEAFF.

This clone was counted a few times. The chain has TRBV2 and TRBJ2-6; 9 bases line up with TRBD2. This CDR3 has 17 residues. Germline V lookup: CDR1 SNHLY, CDR2 FYNNEI. Trimming took 7 bases from V and 2 from J; bases not matched to a gene: 9. The CDR3 DNA reads TGTGCCAGCATTAGAGGCCTAGCGGGAACTGGGGCCAACGTCCTGACTTTC. Translated, it gives CASIRGLAGTGANVLTF. Full variable domain (rest looked up from reference TRBV2 and TRBJ2-6): EPEVTQTPSHQVTQMGQEVILRCVPISNHLYFYWYRQILGQKVEFLVSFYNNEISEKSEIFDDQFSVERPDGSNFTLKIRSTKLEDSAMYFCASIRGLAGTGANVLTFGAGSRLTVL.

CDR3 sequence: CASSFGIAQPQHF. The CDR3 region has the DNA TGTGCCAGCAGCTTTGGTATCGCTCAGCCCCAGCATTTT. The gene calls are TRBV7-9 and TRBJ1-5; D is undetermined. In germline, CDR1 is SEHNR, CDR2 FQNEAQ (reference sequence). The CDR3 has 13 residues. The ends were cut back, 3 bases at V and 6 bases at J, with 9 bases in the middle.

CDR3 in DNA: TGCGCCAGCAGCTCGGGACAGGGGGGCACTGAAGCTTTCTTT. Translating gives CASSSGQGGTEAFF. The chain links TRBV4-3 to TRBJ1-1; 11 positions match TRBD1. This CDR3 contains 14 residues. J was trimmed by 4 bases and V by 5 bases; bases with no gene match: 3. Germline CDR1 and CDR2: LGHNA and YSLEER.

In its sample, this clone was seen a few times. The rearrangement joins TRBV20-1 to TRBJ1-1, with D unclear. Germline CDR1 reads DFQATT; CDR2 reads SNEGSKA (reference sequence). V lost 2 bases, J lost 8 bases, and 3 bases lay in between. This CDR3 has 9 amino acids. In DNA form, the CDR3 reads TGCAGTGCTAGAAAGGAAGCTTTCTTT. This codes for CSARKEAFF.

The chain is built from TRBV28 and TRBJ1-4; D is uncertain. Trimming cost V 2 bases and J 1 base, with 5 bases left between them. The CDR3 has 14 residues. Looked up from germline, CDR1 is MDHEN and CDR2 is SYDVKM. The chain's CDR3 is CASSLVGTNEKLFF. The CDR3, as DNA: TGTGCCAGCAGTTTAGTTGGAACTAATGAAAAACTGTTTTTT.

This chain links TRBV9 with TRBJ1-5; a weak D match, TRBD1 (5 bases). V was cut by 1 base and J by 4 bases, with 12 bases left in between. The CDR3 has 15 residues. Germline V gives CDR1 SGDLS, CDR2 YYNGEE. The CDR3 nucleotides are TGTGCCAGCAGCGTATGGGGGGACTTTAATCAGCCCCAGCATTTT. Residues: CASSVWGDFNQPQHF.

This chain links TRBV10-3 with TRBJ2-2; tentatively, D is TRBD2 (5 bases). This CDR3 spans 14 amino acids. Germline CDR1 is ENHRY and CDR2 is SYGVKD. V was trimmed by 8 bases and J by 1 base, leaving 11 bases between them. CDR3 in DNA: TGTGCCATCCGGAGTAGCGAGAACACCGGGGAGCTGTTTTTT. This codes for CAIRSSENTGELFF.

The rearrangement links TRBV18 to TRBJ2-1, with 7 bases that match TRBD1. The CDR3 extends over 17 amino acids. Per germline, CDR1 KGHSH and CDR2 LQKENI. The junction had 10 bases not matched to a gene; V was cut back by 1 base and J by 4 bases. CDR3 residues: CASSPLRGGEGYNEQFF. In DNA, the CDR3 is TGTGCCAGCTCACCACTTAGAGGGGGCGAAGGTTACAATGAGCAGTTCTTC.

The chain couples TRBV7-2 to TRBJ2-5; a possible D gene is TRBD1 (8 bases). The ends were cut back, 4 bases at V and 7 bases at J, with 19 bases in the middle. The germline CDR1 and CDR2 sequences are SGHTA and FQGNSA. The CDR3 runs to 15 residues. The CDR3, as DNA: TGTGCCAGCAGCTCCAACAGGGGGGGCGTAGGGACCCAGTACTTC. Encoded protein: CASSSNRGGVGTQYF.

The chain carries TRBV5-1 and TRBJ2-7; 8 bases agree with TRBD1. The CDR3 totals 15 residues. V was pared by 0 bases and J by 8 bases, with 10 bases of the junction left unmatched. Germline CDR1 reads SGHRS; CDR2 reads YFSETQ. The CDR3 nucleotides read TGCGCCAGCAGCTTGGTAGGACAGGGAGTAGACCAGCAGTACTTC. It yields the protein CASSLVGQGVDQQYF.

This clone appeared a single time. The genes are TRBV6-6 and TRBJ2-7, with D tentatively TRBD2 (5 bases). The germline CDR1 and CDR2 sequences are MNHNY and SVGAGI (reference sequence). Deletions cut 6 bases from V and 4 bases from J, with 16 bases between. The CDR3 totals 14 residues. CDR3 sequence: CASRPDGGPYEQYF. DNA for the CDR3: TGTGCCAGCAGACCCGACGGAGGACCGTACGAGCAGTACTTC.

The chain links TRBV19 to TRBJ1-1; D is undetermined. V shed 4 bases and J shed 1 base, with 7 bases lying between them. Germline V lookup: CDR1 LNHDA, CDR2 SQIVND (reference sequence). CDR3 length: 13 residues. The chain's CDR3 is CASSRDKNTEAFF. The DNA of the CDR3 is TGTGCCAGTAGTAGAGACAAGAACACTGAAGCTTTCTTT.

This clone was detected a few times. The CDR3 loop reads CASVRGAGELFF. The CDR3 coding sequence is TGTGCCAGCGTCAGGGGGGCCGGGGAGCTGTTTTTT. V usage is TRBV6-5 and J usage is TRBJ2-2; tentative D call: TRBD1 (7 bases). CDR1 MNHEY and CDR2 SVGAGI come from the germline V gene. Trimming left V 8 bases short and J 6 bases short, with 10 bases between. The CDR3 runs 12 residues.

The chain combines TRBV7-2 with TRBJ1-5; TRBD1 might be the D (5 bases). Germline CDR1 reads SGHTA; CDR2 reads FQGNSA. V dropped 2 bases and J dropped 6 bases, with 11 bases sitting between them. The CDR3 runs to 14 residues. CDR3: CASSLQLGGQPQHF. The CDR3 region has the DNA TGTGCCAGCAGCTTACAACTTGGGGGTCAGCCCCAGCATTTT. Filled out from reference TRBV7-2 and TRBJ1-5, the complete variable domain reads GAGVSQSPSNKVTEKGKDVELRCDPISGHTALYWYRQSLGQGLEFLIYFQGNSAPDKSGLPSDRFSAERTGGSVSTLTIQRTQQEDSAVYLCASSLQLGGQPQHFGDGTRLSIL.